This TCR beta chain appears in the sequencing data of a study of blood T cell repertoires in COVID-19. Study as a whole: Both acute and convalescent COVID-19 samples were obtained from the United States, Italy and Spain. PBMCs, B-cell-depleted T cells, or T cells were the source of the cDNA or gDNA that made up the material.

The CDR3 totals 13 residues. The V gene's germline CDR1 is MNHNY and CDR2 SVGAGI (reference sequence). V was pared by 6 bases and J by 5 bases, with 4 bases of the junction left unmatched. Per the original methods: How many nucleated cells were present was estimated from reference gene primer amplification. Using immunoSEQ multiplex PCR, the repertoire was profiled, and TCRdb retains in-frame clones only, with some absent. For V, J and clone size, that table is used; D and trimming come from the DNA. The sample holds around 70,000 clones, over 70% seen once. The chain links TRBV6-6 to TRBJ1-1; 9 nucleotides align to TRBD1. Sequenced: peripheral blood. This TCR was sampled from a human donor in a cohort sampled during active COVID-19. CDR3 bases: TGTGCCAGCAGCAGGACAGGGGATACTGAAGCTTTCTTT. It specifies CASSRTGDTEAFF.